This TCR beta chain was observed in a study of CD8 T cells in Susac syndrome. The germline CDR1 and CDR2 sequences are SEHNR and FQNEAQ (reference sequence). The V gene lost 5 bases and the J gene lost 7 bases, with 11 bases spanning the gap. The CDR3 has 13 amino acids. Reverse transcription of 0.5 to 1 ug RNA was performed with random hexamers. MiXCR, applied by TCRdb to the immunoSEQ multiplex PCR reads, yields one record per CDR3 protein. The sample has about 190,000 distinct CDR3 sequences; roughly 92% are singletons. The clonotype was recovered from a human donor in good health. The rearrangement uses TRBV7-9 and TRBJ2-2; the D is unclear. The sample was CD4+ T cells from PBMCs. The CDR3 region is CASSVDVVGELFF. For the CDR3, the DNA is TGTGCCAGCAGCGTAGATGTGGTCGGGGAGCTGTTTTTT.